The following is a T cell receptor beta chain sequence with its context. The data were obtained in a study of blood T cells in healthy people across ages. Overall study context: About one barcoded beta molecule was captured per two T cells (by template switching).

V was clipped by 2 bases and J by 3 bases, with 8 bases between them. CDR1 SGDLS and CDR2 YYNGEE come from the germline V gene. This CDR3 contains 13 residues. Individuals who donated were healthy Caucasians from Russia aged about 6 to 95. The authors ran a second PCR of about 6 to 11 cycles using a sample-barcoded 5' primer and a J-beta primer mix. The template-switch adaptor, which had 12 random nucleotides, put a tag on each cDNA molecule. Every sample produced at least 3 million CDR3-containing paired-end reads. One entry per CDR3 protein, called by TCRdb with MiXCR from the 5' RACE reads. Seen here are about 400,000 distinct CDR3 sequences, about half observed once, and the top ten hold around 53%.

The chain links TRBV9 to TRBJ2-5; no firm D call. The sequencing sample was made of blood. The sequence derives from a man aged 55 to 70 in good health. The CDR3 loop is CASSVRQEETQYF. The CDR3 nucleotides are TGTGCCAGCAGCGTTCGACAAGAAGAGACCCAGTACTTC.